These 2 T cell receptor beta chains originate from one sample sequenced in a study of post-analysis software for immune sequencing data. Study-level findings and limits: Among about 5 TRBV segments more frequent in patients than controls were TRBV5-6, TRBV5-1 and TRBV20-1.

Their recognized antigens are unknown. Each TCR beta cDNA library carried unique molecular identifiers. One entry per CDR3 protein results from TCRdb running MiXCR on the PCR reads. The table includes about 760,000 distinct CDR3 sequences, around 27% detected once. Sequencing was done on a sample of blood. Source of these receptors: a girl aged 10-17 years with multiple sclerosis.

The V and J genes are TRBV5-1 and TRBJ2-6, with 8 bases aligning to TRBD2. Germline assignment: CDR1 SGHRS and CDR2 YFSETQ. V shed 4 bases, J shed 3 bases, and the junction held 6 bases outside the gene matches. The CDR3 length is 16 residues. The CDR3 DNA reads TGCGCCAGCAGCCCCACTGCGGGAGGTGGGGCCAACGTCCTGACTTTC. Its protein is CASSPTAGGGANVLTF.

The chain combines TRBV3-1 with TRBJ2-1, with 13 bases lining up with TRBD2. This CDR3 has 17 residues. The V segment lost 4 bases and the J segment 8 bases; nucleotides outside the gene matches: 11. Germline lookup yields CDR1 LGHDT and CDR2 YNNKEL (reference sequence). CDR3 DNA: TGTGCCAGCAGCCCCCCCGTAACTAGCGGGAGGGGCCATGAGCAGTTCTTC. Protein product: CASSPPVTSGRGHEQFF.